This T cell receptor (beta chain) was documented in a study of cytomegalovirus exposure and HLA in healthy donors. Whole-study findings and limits: Sequencing probably produced one cluster of sequence variants that were highly shared. Because they were indistinguishable, some V segments, including TRBV6-2 and TRBV6-3, were excluded. With high specificity and sensitivity, the classifier reportedly diagnosed cytomegalovirus status.

60 Vbeta and 13 Jbeta primers were used in PCR. Using immunoSEQ multiplex PCR, the repertoire was profiled, and TCRdb retains in-frame clones only, with some absent. The table includes more than 130,000 clones, more than 75% detected once. Concerning this clone: As yet, its antigen is unknown.

The CDR3 has 16 residues. V lost 1 base, J lost 5 bases, and 5 bases stayed unmatched. The germline V gene encodes CDR1 SGHAT and CDR2 FQDESV (reference sequence). The chain links TRBV11-1 to TRBJ2-5; 12 nucleotides align to TRBD2. The origin of this receptor is a man younger than 35 in good health and CMV-seronegative. Sample: PBMCs. The CDR3 sequence is CASSLELLAGGETQYF. CDR3 nucleotides: TGTGCCAGCAGCTTAGAACTGCTAGCGGGGGGGGAGACCCAGTACTTC.